This is a list of T cell receptor beta chains from one sample in a study of CD8 T cells in ankylosing spondylitis. Each CDR3 protein gets one entry after TCRdb re-called the 5' RACE reads with MiXCR. The table includes about 150,000 distinct CDR3 sequences, around 43% detected once. Sequences were obtained from synovial fluid, either unsorted or a sorted T cell fraction (not recorded which). All receptors come from a male donor with ankylosing spondylitis. The CDR3 runs from the conserved cysteine through the conserved F or W. The D gene is left open where the match is weak. For some rows the clone size is stated as once, few or many, or as a class when expanded; others skip it.

D: TRBD1
length: 16
size: -
V: TRBV11-2
J: TRBJ2-1
CDR3: CASSLETGWDHNEQFF
DNA: TGTGCCAGCAGCTTAGAGACAGGGTGGGATCACAATGAGCAGTTCTTC

D: TRBD1
length: 12
size: -
V: TRBV12-3/TRBV12-4
J: TRBJ2-3
CDR3: CASSFGQGVQYF
DNA: TGTGCCAGCAGTTTTGGACAGGGGGTCCAGTATTTT

D: TRBD2
length: 14
size: -
V: TRBV19
J: TRBJ2-5
CDR3: CASRESSGRETQYF
DNA: TGTGCCAGTAGGGAATCTAGCGGCAGAGAGACCCAGTACTTC

D: TRBD2
length: 15
size: -
V: TRBV25-1
J: TRBJ2-3
CDR3: CASSEWGGSTDTQYF
DNA: TGTGCCAGCAGTGAATGGGGGGGAAGCACAGATACGCAGTATTTT

D: -
length: 12
size: -
V: TRBV7-9
J: TRBJ1-1
CDR3: CASSLAHTEAFF
DNA: TGTGCCAGCAGCTTAGCTCACACTGAAGCTTTCTTT

D: -
length: 15
size: few
V: TRBV12-3/TRBV12-4
J: TRBJ2-1
CDR3: CASRRTETTYNEQFF
DNA: TGTGCCAGCAGACGGACAGAGACGACCTACAATGAGCAGTTCTTC

D: -
length: 13
size: many
V: TRBV6-1
J: TRBJ1-1
CDR3: CASTWTESLEAFF
DNA: TGTGCCAGCACCTGGACCGAATCGCTGGAAGCTTTCTTT

D: -
length: 15
size: few
V: TRBV7-9
J: TRBJ2-1
CDR3: CASSLGAGSYNEQFF
DNA: TGTGCCAGCAGCTTAGGTGCGGGGAGCTACAATGAGCAGTTCTTC

D: -
length: 14
size: few
V: TRBV7-9
J: TRBJ2-5
CDR3: CASSPWVYPETQYF
DNA: TGTGCCAGCAGCCCTTGGGTCTACCCGGAGACCCAGTACTTC

D: -
length: 17
size: -
V: TRBV7-6
J: TRBJ2-4
CDR3: CASSLARPGRAKNIQYF
DNA: TGTGCCAGCAGCTTAGCGCGCCCGGGGCGGGCCAAAAACATTCAGTACTTC

D: -
length: 13
size: -
V: TRBV7-2
J: TRBJ2-7
CDR3: CASSDPATREQYF
DNA: TGTGCCAGCAGCGATCCGGCCACCAGGGAGCAGTACTTC

D: TRBD2
length: 15
size: -
V: TRBV29-1
J: TRBJ2-7
CDR3: CSVASPGLAIHEQYF
DNA: TGCAGCGTTGCCTCACCGGGACTAGCGATCCACGAGCAGTACTTC

D: -
length: 14
size: few
V: TRBV5-5
J: TRBJ2-7
CDR3: CASSFITSGDEQYF
DNA: TGTGCCAGCAGCTTTATTACCTCTGGGGACGAGCAGTACTTC

D: TRBD2
length: 13
size: -
V: TRBV3-1
J: TRBJ2-7
CDR3: CASRLAGDHEQYF
DNA: TGTGCCAGCCGACTAGCGGGAGACCACGAGCAGTACTTC

D: TRBD1
length: 15
size: -
V: TRBV7-9
J: TRBJ1-5
CDR3: CASSNGTGVPQPQHF
DNA: TGTGCCAGCAGCAATGGGACAGGGGTTCCCCAGCCCCAGCATTTT

D: -
length: 11
size: -
V: TRBV10-3
J: TRBJ2-3
CDR3: CAISEGTTQYF
DNA: TGTGCCATCAGTGAGGGGACTACGCAGTATTTT

D: -
length: 15
size: -
V: TRBV20-1
J: TRBJ2-7
CDR3: CSANPRPQVNYEQYF
DNA: TGCAGTGCTAACCCGAGGCCCCAGGTCAACTACGAGCAGTACTTC

D: TRBD1
length: 15
size: -
V: TRBV27
J: TRBJ1-2
CDR3: CASSNSGGVLYGYTF
DNA: TGTGCCAGCAGCAACTCAGGGGGCGTTCTCTATGGCTACACCTTC

D: TRBD2
length: 17
size: few
V: TRBV4-1
J: TRBJ2-1
CDR3: CASSQPLLLAGRHEQFF
DNA: TGCGCCAGCAGCCAACCCCTGTTATTAGCGGGAAGGCATGAGCAGTTCTTC

D: -
length: 16
size: few
V: TRBV2
J: TRBJ1-1
CDR3: CASSERGWPGSTEAFF
DNA: TGTGCCAGCAGTGAAAGAGGATGGCCTGGGAGCACTGAAGCTTTCTTT

D: -
length: 18
size: once
V: TRBV12-3/TRBV12-4
J: TRBJ2-6
CDR3: CASSHQGLDGSGANVLTF
DNA: TGTGCCAGCAGTCACCAAGGTCTGGATGGCTCTGGGGCCAACGTCCTGACTTTC

D: -
length: 16
size: many
V: TRBV12-3/TRBV12-4
J: TRBJ1-5
CDR3: CASSRFSWVRNQPQHF
DNA: TGTGCCAGCAGTCGCTTTTCCTGGGTACGCAATCAGCCCCAGCATTTT

D: -
length: 16
size: -
V: TRBV7-9
J: TRBJ1-2
CDR3: CASSLVWGNRAYGYTF
DNA: TGTGCCAGCAGCTTAGTTTGGGGAAACAGGGCCTATGGCTACACCTTC

D: -
length: 15
size: -
V: TRBV13
J: TRBJ1-1
CDR3: CASSPKTGLNTEAFF
DNA: TGTGCCAGCAGCCCGAAAACAGGGCTGAACACTGAAGCTTTCTTT

D: -
length: 13
size: few
V: TRBV2
J: TRBJ2-7
CDR3: CASRRWSFYEQYF
DNA: TGTGCCAGCAGGAGATGGAGTTTCTACGAGCAGTACTTC

D: TRBD1
length: 15
size: -
V: TRBV27
J: TRBJ1-2
CDR3: CASSSSGTGGYGYTF
DNA: TGTGCCAGCAGTTCCTCCGGGACAGGGGGCTATGGCTACACCTTC

D: -
length: 16
size: -
V: TRBV12-3/TRBV12-4
J: TRBJ1-4
CDR3: CASSFDSRGHNEKLFF
DNA: TGTGCCAGCAGTTTCGACAGTCGGGGCCATAATGAAAAACTGTTTTTT

D: TRBD1
length: 16
size: few
V: TRBV28
J: TRBJ1-3
CDR3: CASSTRQGHSGNTIYF
DNA: TGTGCCAGCAGCACACGACAGGGCCACTCTGGAAACACCATATATTTT

D: -
length: 13
size: -
V: TRBV29-1
J: TRBJ2-7
CDR3: CSGLLGGDYEQYF
DNA: TGCAGCGGGCTGTTGGGCGGGGACTACGAGCAGTACTTC

D: -
length: 17
size: few
V: TRBV4-1
J: TRBJ1-3
CDR3: CASSQAPRYRSGNTIYF
DNA: TGCGCCAGCAGCCAAGCCCCCCGATACCGCTCTGGAAACACCATATATTTT

D: -
length: 14
size: -
V: TRBV4-1
J: TRBJ2-4
CDR3: CASSRRGRVNIQYF
DNA: TGCGCCAGCAGCCGGCGGGGAAGGGTGAACATTCAGTACTTC

D: TRBD1
length: 14
size: -
V: TRBV20-1
J: TRBJ2-7
CDR3: CSARGDRENYEQYF
DNA: TGCAGTGCTAGGGGGGACAGGGAGAACTACGAGCAGTACTTC

D: -
length: 15
size: -
V: TRBV18
J: TRBJ1-5
CDR3: CASSLRDYSNQPQHF
DNA: TGTGCCAGCTCACTCCGGGACTATAGCAATCAGCCCCAGCATTTT

D: -
length: 15
size: -
V: TRBV11-2
J: TRBJ1-2
CDR3: CASSPTAGIVNGYTF
DNA: TGTGCCAGCAGCCCCACGGCCGGGATCGTCAATGGCTACACCTTC

D: TRBD1
length: 16
size: few
V: TRBV12-3/TRBV12-4
J: TRBJ1-1
CDR3: CASSPGQGSMNTEAFF
DNA: TGTGCCAGCAGTCCCGGACAGGGGAGTATGAACACTGAAGCTTTCTTT

D: -
length: 16
size: -
V: TRBV4-3
J: TRBJ1-4
CDR3: CASSQDLGAANEKLFF
DNA: TGCGCCAGCAGCCAAGATTTGGGGGCGGCTAATGAAAAACTGTTTTTT

D: -
length: 15
size: few
V: TRBV18
J: TRBJ1-2
CDR3: CASSPFGPGDYGYTF
DNA: TGTGCCAGCTCACCGTTCGGCCCGGGGGATTATGGCTACACCTTC

D: -
length: 13
size: -
V: TRBV11-2
J: TRBJ1-2
CDR3: CASSLVHGDGYTF
DNA: TGTGCCAGCAGCTTAGTCCATGGGGACGGCTACACCTTC

D: -
length: 13
size: -
V: TRBV12-3/TRBV12-4
J: TRBJ2-7
CDR3: CASGDPRYYEQYF
DNA: TGTGCCAGCGGAGACCCGCGGTACTACGAGCAGTACTTC

D: -
length: 13
size: -
V: TRBV5-1
J: TRBJ1-4
CDR3: CASSPLPDEKLFF
DNA: TGCGCCAGCAGCCCTCTTCCCGATGAAAAACTGTTTTTT

D: TRBD2
length: 16
size: -
V: TRBV7-9
J: TRBJ2-5
CDR3: CASSLRTSGVWKTQYF
DNA: TGTGCCAGCAGCTTAAGGACTAGCGGGGTTTGGAAGACCCAGTACTTC

D: -
length: 15
size: once
V: TRBV20-1
J: TRBJ1-1
CDR3: CSARTGLGSRTEAFF
DNA: TGCAGTGCCCGGACGGGACTCGGGTCGAGGACTGAAGCTTTCTTT

D: TRBD2
length: 17
size: -
V: TRBV28
J: TRBJ2-5
CDR3: CASSFQGLAGWQETQYF
DNA: TGTGCCAGCAGTTTCCAAGGACTAGCGGGGTGGCAAGAGACCCAGTACTTC

D: TRBD1
length: 16
size: -
V: TRBV28
J: TRBJ1-4
CDR3: CASTNRGRGLNEKLFF
DNA: TGTGCCAGCACCAATCGAGGGAGGGGGCTTAATGAAAAACTGTTTTTT

D: TRBD2
length: 14
size: -
V: TRBV27
J: TRBJ2-3
CDR3: CASSLVAGGYTQYF
DNA: TGTGCCAGCAGTTTAGTAGCGGGGGGCTATACGCAGTATTTT

D: -
length: 14
size: few
V: TRBV29-1
J: TRBJ2-2
CDR3: CSVVTGAGWGELFF
DNA: TGCAGCGTTGTCACAGGAGCTGGCTGGGGGGAGCTGTTTTTT

D: -
length: 11
size: many
V: TRBV6-5
J: TRBJ1-2
CDR3: CASSSLGGYTF
DNA: TGTGCCAGCAGCAGCTTGGGTGGCTACACCTTC

D: -
length: 15
size: -
V: TRBV7-2
J: TRBJ2-7
CDR3: CASRTRPDTSYEQYF
DNA: TGTGCCAGTCGAACAAGGCCGGACACGTCATACGAGCAGTACTTC

D: -
length: 15
size: many
V: TRBV6-1
J: TRBJ2-1
CDR3: CASTPGEPSYNEQFF
DNA: TGTGCCAGCACTCCTGGGGAACCTTCCTACAATGAGCAGTTCTTC

D: TRBD1
length: 14
size: many
V: TRBV20-1
J: TRBJ2-1
CDR3: CSAREDRGYNEQFF
DNA: TGCAGTGCTAGAGAGGACAGGGGCTACAATGAGCAGTTCTTC